The clone carrying this TCR beta chain appeared once. The source of the sample is a study of sequential checkpoint blockade in melanoma. Data came from immunoSEQ multiplex PCR; TCRdb stores just in-frame clones and leaves some out. Of 3,000 to 3,500 clones detected, 19% appear once; the ten largest clones hold roughly 9.1%. Treatment reported: randomized to nivolumab then ipilimumab (arm A) or the reverse (arm B). The trim removed 5 bases at V and 3 bases at J, leaving 14 bases unmatched. The germline V gene encodes CDR1 SGHRS and CDR2 YFSETQ. CDR3 size: 17 residues. The source is a human donor with melanoma. This chain uses TRBV5-1 with TRBJ2-7, with TRBD2 identical over 10 bases. Sequencing used tumor tissue (inferred from file names), obtained from a patient given nivolumab and ipilimumab in sequence. CDR3 amino acids: CASSQITVGTSVYEQYF. The CDR3 coding sequence is TGCGCCAGCAGTCAGATCACCGTCGGGACTAGCGTCTACGAGCAGTACTTC.